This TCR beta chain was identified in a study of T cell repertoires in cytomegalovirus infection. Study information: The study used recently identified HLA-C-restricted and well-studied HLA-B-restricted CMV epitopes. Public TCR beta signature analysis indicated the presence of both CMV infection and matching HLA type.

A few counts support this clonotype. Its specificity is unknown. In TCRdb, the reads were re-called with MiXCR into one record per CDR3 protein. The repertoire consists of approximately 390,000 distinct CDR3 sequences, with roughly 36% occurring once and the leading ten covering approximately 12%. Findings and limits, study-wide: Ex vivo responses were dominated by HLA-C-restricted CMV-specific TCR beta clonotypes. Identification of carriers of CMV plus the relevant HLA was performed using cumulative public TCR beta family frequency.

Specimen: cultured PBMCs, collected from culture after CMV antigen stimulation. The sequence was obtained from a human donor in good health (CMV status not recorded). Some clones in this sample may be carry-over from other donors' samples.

CDR3 bases: TGTGCCAGCAGCTTCCGGGACAGCTATAATTCACCCCTCCACTTT. Protein: CASSFRDSYNSPLHF. V is TRBV5-6 and J is TRBJ1-6; TRBD1 aligns across 7 bases. The CDR3 is 15 residues long. The V and J ends lost 2 bases and 3 bases, in that order; junction bases with no gene match: 2. Looked up from germline, CDR1 is SGHDT and CDR2 is YYEEEE.